These 28 T cell receptor beta chains share one sample of origin, sequenced in a study of T-cell memory formation after mild COVID-19. MiXCR, applied by TCRdb to the 5' RACE reads, yields one record per CDR3 protein. The sample has fewer than 400,000 distinct CDR3 sequences, 13% seen once. The sample comprised PBMCs or a T cell subset sorted from them (not recorded which). All receptors derive from a man aged 18 to 30 who had mild COVID-19 (a few samples of this study predate the infection). Cell type and time point are not known.

The rearrangement links TRBV7-9 to TRBJ2-1; TRBD1 aligns across 8 bases. The CDR3 contains 12 residues. V shed 10 bases, J shed 4 bases, and the junction held 3 bases outside the gene matches. The V gene's germline CDR1 is SEHNR and CDR2 FQNEAQ (reference sequence). This CDR3 is CATHRGYNEQFF. In DNA, the CDR3 is TGTGCCACCCACAGGGGGTACAATGAGCAGTTCTTC.

The gene calls are TRBV7-2 and TRBJ2-5; 7 bases align to TRBD2. CDR3 length: 15 amino acids. With 2 bases clipped from V and 1 base from J, the junction kept 4 bases outside the gene matches. Germline V lookup: CDR1 SGHTA, CDR2 FQGNSA. The CDR3 region has the DNA TGTGCCAGCAGCTTAAGGCGGGGGAGCCAAGAGACCCAGTACTTC. Its translation: CASSLRRGSQETQYF.

This clonotype was recorded a few times. The chain's CDR3 is CASRRDSTDTQYF. As DNA, the CDR3 is TGTGCCAGCAGGAGGGATTCCACAGATACGCAGTATTTT. The chain uses TRBV7-9 and TRBJ2-3, with a weak D call TRBD2 (5 bases). The CDR3 sequence is 13 residues long. Germline CDR1 and CDR2: SEHNR and FQNEAQ (reference sequence). Trimming stripped 6 bases from V and 2 bases from J, with 9 bases between.

This clonotype has at least ten counts. The chain is built from TRBV10-3 and TRBJ2-5, with 7 bases that match TRBD1. This CDR3 region has 12 residues. Trimming cost V 10 bases and J 5 bases; bases outside gene matches: 7. Germline V lookup: CDR1 ENHRY, CDR2 SYGVKD. CDR3 bases: TGTGCCACGGGACAGCCCAGGGAGACCCAGTACTTC. As protein: CATGQPRETQYF.

The genes are TRBV28 and TRBJ1-4, with D possibly TRBD1 on 5 matching bases. The CDR3 length is 14 residues. The germline CDR1 and CDR2 sequences are MDHEN and SYDVKM. With 6 bases removed from V and 8 bases from J, the gap between germline ends came to 16 bases. CDR3 nucleotides: TGTGCCAGCAGCACCACCGGGGGGTTCGAAAAACTGTTTTTT. It codes for CASSTTGGFEKLFF. The full variable domain, completed using reference TRBV28 and TRBJ1-4, is DVKVTQSSRYLVKRTGEKVFLECVQDMDHENMFWYRQDPGLGLRLIYFSYDVKMKEKGDIPEGYSVSREKKERFSLILESASTNQTSMYLCASSTTGGFEKLFFGSGTQLSVL.

This clonotype was seen only a few times. The CDR3, as DNA: TGCAGTGCTAGAGATAGGGTAGCGGGGAGGGCAGATACGCAGTATTTT. It translates to CSARDRVAGRADTQYF. J is TRBJ2-3 and V is TRBV20-1; the match to TRBD2 covers 8 bases. V shed 0 bases and J 4 bases; nucleotides not matched to a gene: 9. The CDR3 length is 16 residues. The germline V gene has CDR1 DFQATT and CDR2 SNEGSKA (reference sequence).

Many counts were recorded for this clonotype. The chain employs TRBV7-3 and TRBJ2-7; D is perhaps TRBD2 (5 bases). This CDR3 region has 15 residues. V was cut by 2 bases and J by 0 bases, with 11 bases left in between. Looked up from germline, CDR1 is SGHTA and CDR2 is FQGTGA. The CDR3 region is CASSLEPGSSYEQYF. The CDR3 coding sequence is TGTGCCAGCAGCTTAGAGCCGGGGAGCTCCTACGAGCAGTACTTC.

In this sample, this clonotype turned up many times. The chain links TRBV3-2 to TRBJ2-7; no check of the table's D call, TRBD1, against the DNA was made. TRBV3-2 is assigned pseudogene status. This CDR3 contains 14 residues. The chain's CDR3 is CASSQETGGYEQYV. The CDR3 DNA sequence: TGTGCCAGCAGCCAAGAGACAGGGGGCTACGAGCAGTACGTC.

The chain uses TRBV7-3 and TRBJ1-2; D gene uncertain. Trimming shortened V by 5 bases and J by 6 bases, and 19 bases separated the two germline ends. The germline gives CDR1 SGHTA, CDR2 FQGTGA. CDR3 length: 15 residues. CDR3 DNA sequence: TGTGCCAGCAGCCTCGTGGCTGGGATTGATCATGGCTACACCTTC. It encodes CASSLVAGIDHGYTF.

V and J are TRBV7-9 and TRBJ2-5; D is unresolved. Germline V gene sequence: CDR1 SEHNR, CDR2 FQNEAQ (reference sequence). The CDR3 covers 14 residues. Trimming removed 5 bases from V and 2 bases from J, with 12 bases in between. The CDR3 loop is CASSQLVGQETQYF. CDR3 nucleotide sequence: TGTGCCAGCAGCCAGCTTGTGGGGCAAGAGACCCAGTACTTC.

This clonotype has a handful of counts. This chain links TRBV12-3 or TRBV12-4 with TRBJ1-6, with D perhaps TRBD1 (6 bases). CDR3 length: 15 residues. V lost 3 bases to trimming and J lost 5 bases, with 11 bases between them. The CDR3 protein is CASSFGQGNNSPLHF. CDR3 in DNA: TGTGCCAGCAGTTTCGGGCAGGGGAATAATTCACCCCTCCACTTT.

This chain uses TRBV7-2 with TRBJ2-3; possibly TRBD1 for D (6 bases). There are 15 residues in the CDR3. V gave up 6 bases and J gave up 4 bases, with 17 bases separating them. In germline, CDR1 is SGHTA, CDR2 FQGNSA. The CDR3 spells CASRPTGFGADTQYF. The CDR3 nucleotides are TGTGCCAGCAGACCTACAGGGTTCGGGGCAGATACGCAGTATTTT.

This clonotype has more than one count but fewer than ten. V is TRBV7-8 and J is TRBJ2-3; tentatively, D is TRBD2 (6 bases). Germline values: CDR1 SGHVS, CDR2 FQNEAQ. There are 16 residues in the CDR3. Trimming removed 4 bases at V and 3 bases at J, with 17 bases between. For the CDR3, the DNA is TGTGCCAGCAGCTCACGCGTCGCGGAGGGGACAGATACGCAGTATTTT. Its protein product is CASSSRVAEGTDTQYF.

CDR3 amino acids: CASRTGLSNQPQHF. In DNA, the CDR3 is TGTGCCAGCCGTACAGGGTTAAGCAATCAGCCCCAGCATTTT. J is TRBJ1-5 and V is TRBV12-3 or TRBV12-4, with a tentative D call TRBD1 (6 bases). This CDR3 is 14 amino acids long. Trimming removed 8 bases at V and 1 base at J, with 12 bases between.

The chain couples TRBV6-6 to TRBJ2-1, with 13 nucleotides matching TRBD2. In germline, CDR1 is MNHNY, CDR2 SVGAGI (reference sequence). The CDR3 loop spans 15 amino acids. The V gene end was trimmed by 7 bases and the J gene end by 7 bases; junction bases not matched to a gene: 7. The CDR3 DNA sequence: TGTGCCAGCACCCTGACTAGCGGGGGGTTAAATGAGCAGTTCTTC. It yields the protein CASTLTSGGLNEQFF.

This clonotype was seen a few times. The gene calls are TRBV5-5 and TRBJ1-1; the match to TRBD1 covers 8 bases. The CDR3 has 13 amino acids. CDR1 SGHKS and CDR2 YYEKEE come from the germline V gene (reference sequence). The J segment lost 6 bases and the V segment lost 4 bases, leaving 5 bases of the junction unmatched. Here the CDR3 reads CASSPWTGPEAFF. The CDR3 nucleotides read TGTGCCAGCAGCCCATGGACAGGGCCTGAAGCTTTCTTT.

This clonotype was picked up a small number of times. In DNA, the CDR3 is TGTGCCAGCAGCCTCATGACAGGGACTGGAAACACCATATATTTT. Protein product: CASSLMTGTGNTIYF. The V and J genes are TRBV7-2 and TRBJ1-3; 7 bases map to TRBD1. This CDR3 comprises 15 residues. Germline values: CDR1 SGHTA, CDR2 FQGNSA. The ends lost 5 bases at V and 2 bases at J; junction bases unmatched: 6.

This chain joins TRBV10-3 and TRBJ1-1, with no clear D. V was pared by 4 bases and J by 1 base, with 4 bases between. The length of the CDR3 is 12 residues. CDR1 is ENHRY and CDR2 is SYGVKD in the germline V gene. Here the CDR3 DNA reads TGTGCCATCAGTGTCTCGAACACTGAAGCTTTCTTT. This translates into CAISVSNTEAFF.

This clonotype was counted at least ten times. This chain joins TRBV28 and TRBJ2-1; 11 bases agree with TRBD2. CDR3 length: 12 residues. CDR1 is MDHEN and CDR2 is SYDVKM in the germline V gene. The V and J ends lost 8 bases and 15 bases, in that order; junction bases with no gene match: 9. CDR3 sequence: CASGQPGTSGFF. The CDR3, as DNA: TGTGCCAGCGGTCAACCCGGGACTAGCGGGTTCTTC.

The chain employs TRBV7-2 and TRBJ1-5; no clear D gene. Germline V gives CDR1 SGHTA, CDR2 FQGNSA. The CDR3 runs 16 residues. V lost 1 base and J 7 bases, leaving 17 bases between the germline ends. CDR3 sequence reads: CASSLGGAPLGQPQHF. The CDR3 bases are TGTGCCAGCAGCTTAGGCGGTGCCCCCCTGGGGCAGCCCCAGCATTTT.

The chain couples TRBV5-4 to TRBJ2-3; perhaps TRBD1 as D (6 bases). V gave up 4 bases and J gave up 4 bases, with 10 bases separating them. Germline CDR1 SGHNT, CDR2 YYREEE (reference sequence). The CDR3 consists of 13 residues. The CDR3 reads CASSENRADTQYF. Written as DNA, the CDR3 is TGTGCCAGCAGCGAAAACAGGGCAGATACGCAGTATTTT.

This clonotype was recorded a few times. CDR3 sequence: CASSLRTPGGNYGYTF. The DNA of the CDR3 is TGCGCCAGCAGCCTAAGAACCCCCGGTGGAAACTATGGCTACACCTTC. This chain links TRBV5-1 with TRBJ1-2; D is unresolved. V lost 4 bases and J 2 bases, leaving 18 bases between the germline ends. The germline CDR1 and CDR2 sequences are SGHRS and YFSETQ. The CDR3 runs to 16 residues.

Only a few counts were recorded for this clonotype. The chain joins TRBV19 to TRBJ1-1; D is ambiguous. The CDR3 has 12 amino acids. V was trimmed by 3 bases and J by 8 bases, leaving 10 bases between them. Germline assignment: CDR1 LNHDA and CDR2 SQIVND (reference sequence). This CDR3 is CASSISATEAFF. CDR3 bases: TGTGCCAGTAGTATTTCTGCCACCGAAGCTTTCTTT.

This clonotype appeared many times. The V and J genes are TRBV24-1 and TRBJ2-1, with 12 bases fitting TRBD2. Germline V gene sequence: CDR1 KGHDR, CDR2 SFDVKD. The J segment lost 8 bases and the V segment lost 4 bases, leaving 5 bases of the junction unmatched. This CDR3 contains 15 residues. In DNA, the CDR3 is TGTGCCACCAGTGAACCCAGGACTAGCGGGGATGAGCAGTTCTTC. This encodes CATSEPRTSGDEQFF.

V is TRBV28 and J is TRBJ1-2; D is perhaps TRBD1 (5 bases). CDR3 size: 13 residues. The V end was cut by 6 bases, the J end by 8 bases, with 16 bases between. The germline V gene has CDR1 MDHEN and CDR2 SYDVKM. The CDR3 DNA sequence: TGTGCCAGCAGCCCGTGGGGGACTCGGGGCTACACCTTC. Residues: CASSPWGTRGYTF.

This clonotype has a handful of counts. J is TRBJ1-1 and V is TRBV5-1, with D maybe TRBD1 (6 bases). V lost 0 bases to trimming and J lost 4 bases, with 13 bases between them. CDR1 is SGHRS, CDR2 YFSETQ, per germline. This CDR3 region has 15 residues. The CDR3 protein is CASSLAFQGSTEAFF. The CDR3 DNA sequence: TGCGCCAGCAGCTTGGCCTTTCAGGGGAGCACTGAAGCTTTCTTT.

This clonotype has a handful of counts. The chain links TRBV20-1 to TRBJ1-1, with D maybe TRBD1 (5 bases). This CDR3 is built from 14 residues. Trimming left V 5 bases short and J 4 bases short, with 17 bases between. Per the germline V gene, CDR1 is DFQATT and CDR2 is SNEGSKA (reference sequence). This CDR3 reads CSAPNPAGFTEAFF. The CDR3 nucleotides read TGCAGTGCTCCGAACCCAGCAGGGTTCACTGAAGCTTTCTTT.

This clonotype was detected a few times. The CDR3 DNA reads as TGCAGTGCTAGGGATTATTCGGGGTCCGGTGAAGCTTTCTTT. As protein: CSARDYSGSGEAFF. The rearrangement joins TRBV20-1 to TRBJ1-1; D remains ambiguous. Germline V gene lookup returns CDR1 DFQATT and CDR2 SNEGSKA (reference sequence). The CDR3 has 14 residues. The V and J ends lost 3 bases and 7 bases respectively, with 18 bases between them.